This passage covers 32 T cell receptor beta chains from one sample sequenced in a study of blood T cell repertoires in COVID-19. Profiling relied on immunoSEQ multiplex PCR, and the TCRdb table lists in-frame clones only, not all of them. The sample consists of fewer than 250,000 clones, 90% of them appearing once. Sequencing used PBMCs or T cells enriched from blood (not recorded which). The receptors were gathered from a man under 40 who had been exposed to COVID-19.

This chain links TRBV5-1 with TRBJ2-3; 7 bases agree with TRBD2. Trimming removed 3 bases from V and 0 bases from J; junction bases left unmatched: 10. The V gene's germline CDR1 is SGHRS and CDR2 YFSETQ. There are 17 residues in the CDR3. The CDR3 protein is CASSSQRGYGSTDTQYF. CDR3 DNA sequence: TGCGCCAGCAGCTCCCAGCGGGGATACGGGAGCACAGATACGCAGTATTTT.

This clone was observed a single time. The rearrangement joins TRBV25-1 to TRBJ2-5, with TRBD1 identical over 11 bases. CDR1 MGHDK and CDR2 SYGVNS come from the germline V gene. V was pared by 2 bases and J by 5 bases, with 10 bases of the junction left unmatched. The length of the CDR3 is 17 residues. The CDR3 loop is CASSEELRDRGDETQYF. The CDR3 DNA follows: TGTGCCAGCAGTGAAGAGCTCCGGGACAGGGGGGACGAGACCCAGTACTTC.

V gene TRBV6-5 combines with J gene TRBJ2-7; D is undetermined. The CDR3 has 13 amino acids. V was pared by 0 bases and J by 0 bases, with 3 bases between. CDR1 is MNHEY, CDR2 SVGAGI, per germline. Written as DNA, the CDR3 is TGTGCCAGCAGTTACTCGGCCTCCTACGAGCAGTACTTC. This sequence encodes CASSYSASYEQYF.

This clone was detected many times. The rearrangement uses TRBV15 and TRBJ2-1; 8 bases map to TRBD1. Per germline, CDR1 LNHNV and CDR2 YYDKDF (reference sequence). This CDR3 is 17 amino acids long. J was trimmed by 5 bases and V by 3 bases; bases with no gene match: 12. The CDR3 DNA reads TGTGCCACCAGCAGTAGAGGACAGGGAACCTCTGACAATGAGCAGTTCTTC. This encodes CATSSRGQGTSDNEQFF.

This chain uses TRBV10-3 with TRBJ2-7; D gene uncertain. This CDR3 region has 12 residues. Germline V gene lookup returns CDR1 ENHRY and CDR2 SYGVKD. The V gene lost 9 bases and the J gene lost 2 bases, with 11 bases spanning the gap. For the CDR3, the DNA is TGTGCCATGGGCCCAACCCCCTACGAGCAGTACTTC. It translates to CAMGPTPYEQYF.

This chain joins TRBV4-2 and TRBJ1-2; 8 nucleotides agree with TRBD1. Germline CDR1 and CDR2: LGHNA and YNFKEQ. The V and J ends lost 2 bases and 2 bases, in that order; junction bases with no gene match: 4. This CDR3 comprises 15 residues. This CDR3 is CASSQSDRVNYGYTF. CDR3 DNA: TGTGCCAGCAGCCAATCGGACAGGGTCAACTATGGCTACACCTTC.

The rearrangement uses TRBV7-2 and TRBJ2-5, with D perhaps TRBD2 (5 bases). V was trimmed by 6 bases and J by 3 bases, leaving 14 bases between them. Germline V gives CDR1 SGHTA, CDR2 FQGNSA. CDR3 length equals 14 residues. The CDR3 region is CASSPRTWEETQYF. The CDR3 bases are TGTGCCAGCAGTCCCCGGACTTGGGAAGAGACCCAGTACTTC.

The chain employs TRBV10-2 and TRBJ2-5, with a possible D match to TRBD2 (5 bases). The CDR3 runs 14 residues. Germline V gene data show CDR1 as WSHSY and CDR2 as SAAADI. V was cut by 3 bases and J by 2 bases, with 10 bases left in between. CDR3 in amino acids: CASSDGRRQETQYF. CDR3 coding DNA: TGCGCCAGCAGTGACGGCAGGAGGCAAGAGACCCAGTACTTC.

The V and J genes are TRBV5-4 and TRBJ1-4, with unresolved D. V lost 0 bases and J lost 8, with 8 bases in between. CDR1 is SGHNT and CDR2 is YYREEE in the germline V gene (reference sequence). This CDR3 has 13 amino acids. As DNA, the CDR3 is TGTGCCAGCAGCTTGGGACATGACGAAAAACTGTTTTTT. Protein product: CASSLGHDEKLFF.

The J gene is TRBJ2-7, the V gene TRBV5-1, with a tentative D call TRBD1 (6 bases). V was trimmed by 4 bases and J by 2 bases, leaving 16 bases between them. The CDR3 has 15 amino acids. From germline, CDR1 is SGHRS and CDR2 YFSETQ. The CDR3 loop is CASSSLTGPTYEQYF. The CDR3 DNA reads TGCGCCAGCAGCAGCCTGACAGGCCCCACCTACGAGCAGTACTTC.

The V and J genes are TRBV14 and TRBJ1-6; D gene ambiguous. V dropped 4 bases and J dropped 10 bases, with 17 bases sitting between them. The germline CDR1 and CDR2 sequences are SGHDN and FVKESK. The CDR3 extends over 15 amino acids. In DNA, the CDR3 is TGTGCCAGCAGCCTATCCGGGTTGTCGATATCACCCCTCCACTTT. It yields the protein CASSLSGLSISPLHF.

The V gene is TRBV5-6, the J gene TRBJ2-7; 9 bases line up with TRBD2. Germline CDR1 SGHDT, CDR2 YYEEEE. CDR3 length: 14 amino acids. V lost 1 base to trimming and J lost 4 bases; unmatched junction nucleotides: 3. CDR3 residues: CASSLFLAGYEQYF. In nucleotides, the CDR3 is TGTGCCAGCAGCTTGTTTCTAGCGGGGTACGAGCAGTACTTC. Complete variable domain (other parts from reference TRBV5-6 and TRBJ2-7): DAGVTQSPTHLIKTRGQQVTLRCSPKSGHDTVSWYQQALGQGPQFIFQYYEEEERQRGNFPDRFSGHQFPNYSSELNVNALLLGDSALYLCASSLFLAGYEQYFGPGTRLTVT.

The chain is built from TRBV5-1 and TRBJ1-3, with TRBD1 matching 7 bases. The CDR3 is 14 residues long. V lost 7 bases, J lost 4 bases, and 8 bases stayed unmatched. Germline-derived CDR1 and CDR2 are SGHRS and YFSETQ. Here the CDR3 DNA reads TGCGCCAGCGGCACCACAGGGGCCGGAAACACCATATATTTT. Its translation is CASGTTGAGNTIYF.

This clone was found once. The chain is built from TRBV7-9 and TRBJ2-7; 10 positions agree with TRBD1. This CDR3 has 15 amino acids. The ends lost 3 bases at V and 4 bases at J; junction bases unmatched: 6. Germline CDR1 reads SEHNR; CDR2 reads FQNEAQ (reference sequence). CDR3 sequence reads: CASSLGDRGLYEQYF. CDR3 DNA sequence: TGTGCCAGCAGCTTGGGGGACAGGGGATTATACGAGCAGTACTTC.

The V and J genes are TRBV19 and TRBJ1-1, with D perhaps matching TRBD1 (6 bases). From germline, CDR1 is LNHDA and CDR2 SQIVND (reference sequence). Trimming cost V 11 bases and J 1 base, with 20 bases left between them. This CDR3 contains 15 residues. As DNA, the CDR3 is TGTGCCTCACTACTCCGGGGAGGGGGGAACACTGAAGCTTTCTTT. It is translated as CASLLRGGGNTEAFF.

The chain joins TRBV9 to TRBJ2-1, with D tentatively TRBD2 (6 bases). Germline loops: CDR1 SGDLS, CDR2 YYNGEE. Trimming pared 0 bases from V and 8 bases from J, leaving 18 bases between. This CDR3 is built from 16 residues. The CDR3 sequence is CASSVASSDFFDEQFF. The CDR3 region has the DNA TGTGCCAGCAGCGTAGCGTCTAGCGACTTTTTCGATGAGCAGTTCTTC. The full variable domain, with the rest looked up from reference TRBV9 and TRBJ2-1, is DSGVTQTPKHLITATGQRVTLRCSPRSGDLSVYWYQQSLDQGLQFLIQYYNGEERAKGNILERFSAQQFPDLHSELNLSSLELGDSALYFCASSVASSDFFDEQFFGPGTRLTVL.

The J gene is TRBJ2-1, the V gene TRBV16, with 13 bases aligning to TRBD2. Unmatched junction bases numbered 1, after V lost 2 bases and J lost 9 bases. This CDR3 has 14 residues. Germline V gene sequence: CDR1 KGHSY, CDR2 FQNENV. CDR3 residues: CASSQRLAGGEQFF. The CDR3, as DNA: TGTGCCAGCAGCCAAAGACTAGCGGGGGGTGAGCAGTTCTTC.

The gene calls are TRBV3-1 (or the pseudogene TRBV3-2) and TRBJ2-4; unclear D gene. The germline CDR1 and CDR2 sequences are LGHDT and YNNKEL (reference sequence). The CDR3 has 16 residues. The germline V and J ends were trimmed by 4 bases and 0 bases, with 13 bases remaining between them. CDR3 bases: TGTGCCAGCAGCCCCCTTGGCCAGGTAGCCAAAAACATTCAGTACTTC. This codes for CASSPLGQVAKNIQYF.

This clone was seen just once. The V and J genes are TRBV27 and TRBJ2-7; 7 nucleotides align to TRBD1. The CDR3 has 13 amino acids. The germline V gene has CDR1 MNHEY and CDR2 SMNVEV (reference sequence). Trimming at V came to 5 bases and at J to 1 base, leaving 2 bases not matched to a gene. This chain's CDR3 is CASSRQGSYEQYF. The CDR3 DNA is TGTGCCAGCAGTCGACAGGGTTCCTACGAGCAGTACTTC.

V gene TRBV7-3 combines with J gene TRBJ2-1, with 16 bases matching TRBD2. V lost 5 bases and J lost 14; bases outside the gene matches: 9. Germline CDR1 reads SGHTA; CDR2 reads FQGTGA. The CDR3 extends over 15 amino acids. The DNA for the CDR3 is TGTGCCAGCAGCCTTTCCGGGACTAGCGGGGGGGAGGAGTTCTTC. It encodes CASSLSGTSGGEEFF.

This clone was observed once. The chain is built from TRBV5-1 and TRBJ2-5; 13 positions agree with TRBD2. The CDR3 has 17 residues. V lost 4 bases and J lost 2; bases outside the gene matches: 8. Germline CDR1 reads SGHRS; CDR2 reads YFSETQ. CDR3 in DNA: TGCGCCAGCAGCGCCGCCGGGACTAGCGGGACTCAAGAGACCCAGTACTTC. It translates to CASSAAGTSGTQETQYF.

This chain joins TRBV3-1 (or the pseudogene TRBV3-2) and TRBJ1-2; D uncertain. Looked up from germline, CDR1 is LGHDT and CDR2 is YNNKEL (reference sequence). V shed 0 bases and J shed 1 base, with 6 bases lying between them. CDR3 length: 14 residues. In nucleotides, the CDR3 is TGTGCCAGCAGCCAAGAGGGAGGTAACTATGGCTACACCTTC. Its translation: CASSQEGGNYGYTF.

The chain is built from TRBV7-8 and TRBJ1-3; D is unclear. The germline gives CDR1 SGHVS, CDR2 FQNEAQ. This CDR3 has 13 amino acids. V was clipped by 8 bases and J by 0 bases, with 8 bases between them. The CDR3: CASHSNSGNTIYF. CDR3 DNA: TGTGCCAGCCATTCAAACTCTGGAAACACCATATATTTT.

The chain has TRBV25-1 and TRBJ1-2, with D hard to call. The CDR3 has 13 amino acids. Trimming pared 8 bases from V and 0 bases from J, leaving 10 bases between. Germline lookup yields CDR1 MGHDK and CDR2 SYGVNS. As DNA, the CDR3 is TGTGCCAGCCGGGAAACCGCTAACTATGGCTACACCTTC. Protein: CASRETANYGYTF.

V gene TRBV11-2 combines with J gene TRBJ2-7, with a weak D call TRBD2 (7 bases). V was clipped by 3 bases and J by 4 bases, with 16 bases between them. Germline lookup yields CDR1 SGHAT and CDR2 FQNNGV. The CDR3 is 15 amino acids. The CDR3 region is CASSFFSGGWYEQYF. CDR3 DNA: TGTGCCAGCAGCTTTTTCTCGGGGGGCTGGTACGAGCAGTACTTC.

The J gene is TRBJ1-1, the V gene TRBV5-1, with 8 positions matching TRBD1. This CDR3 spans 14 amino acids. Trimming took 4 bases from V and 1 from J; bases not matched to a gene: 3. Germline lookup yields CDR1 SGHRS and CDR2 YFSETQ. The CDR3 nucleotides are TGCGCCAGCAGCGTAACAGGGGGGAACACTGAAGCTTTCTTT. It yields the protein CASSVTGGNTEAFF.

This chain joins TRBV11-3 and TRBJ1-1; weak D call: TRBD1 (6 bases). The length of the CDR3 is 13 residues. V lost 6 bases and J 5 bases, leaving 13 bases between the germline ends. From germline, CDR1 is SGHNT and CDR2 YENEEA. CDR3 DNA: TGTGCCAGCAGTGTCACAGGGAAGACTGAAGCTTTCTTT. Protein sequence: CASSVTGKTEAFF.

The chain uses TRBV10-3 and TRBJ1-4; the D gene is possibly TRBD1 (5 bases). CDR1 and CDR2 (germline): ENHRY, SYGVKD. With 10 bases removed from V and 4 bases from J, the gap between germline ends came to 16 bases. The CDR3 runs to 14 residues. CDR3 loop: CATQPGGNNEKLFF. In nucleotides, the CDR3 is TGTGCCACCCAGCCGGGGGGAAATAATGAAAAACTGTTTTTT.

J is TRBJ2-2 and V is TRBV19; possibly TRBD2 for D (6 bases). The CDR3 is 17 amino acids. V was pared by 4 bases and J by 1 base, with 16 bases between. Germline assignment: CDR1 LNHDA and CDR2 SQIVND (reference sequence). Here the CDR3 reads CASSTPPGTVNTGELFF. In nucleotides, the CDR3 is TGTGCCAGTAGTACACCTCCCGGGACTGTGAACACCGGGGAGCTGTTTTTT.

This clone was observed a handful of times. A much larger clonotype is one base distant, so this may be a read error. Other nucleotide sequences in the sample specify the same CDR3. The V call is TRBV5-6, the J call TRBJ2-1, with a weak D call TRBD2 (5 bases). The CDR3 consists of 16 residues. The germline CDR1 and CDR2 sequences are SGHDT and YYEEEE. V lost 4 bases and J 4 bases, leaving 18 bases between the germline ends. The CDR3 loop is CASSPIGGGLYNEQFF. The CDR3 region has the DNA TGTGCCAGCAGCCCCATAGGCGGAGGCCTTTACAATGAGCAGTTCTTC. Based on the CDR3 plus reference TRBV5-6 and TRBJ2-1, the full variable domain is DAGVTQSPTHLIKTRGQQVTLRCSPKSGHDTVSWYQQALGQGPQFIFQYYEEEERQRGNFPDRFSGHQFPNYSSELNVNALLLGDSALYLCASSPIGGGLYNEQFFGPGTRLTVL.

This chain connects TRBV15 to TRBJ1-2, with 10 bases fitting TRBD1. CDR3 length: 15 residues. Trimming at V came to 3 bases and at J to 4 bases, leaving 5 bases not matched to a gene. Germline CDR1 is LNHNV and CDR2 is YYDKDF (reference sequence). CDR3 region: CATSSPGQGIYGYTF. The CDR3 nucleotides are TGTGCCACCAGCAGCCCGGGACAGGGGATCTATGGCTACACCTTC.

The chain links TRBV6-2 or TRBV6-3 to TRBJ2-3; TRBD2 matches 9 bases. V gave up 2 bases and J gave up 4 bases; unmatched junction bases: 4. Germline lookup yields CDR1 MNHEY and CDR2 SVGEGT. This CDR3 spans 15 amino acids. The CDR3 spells CASSYGAGGPDTQYF. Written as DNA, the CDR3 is TGTGCCAGCAGTTACGGGGCGGGGGGGCCAGATACGCAGTATTTT.